This TCR beta chain is drawn from a study of immune characterization of retroperitoneal liposarcoma. V lost 10 bases and J lost 9, with 16 bases in between. From germline, CDR1 is WNHNN and CDR2 SYGVQD (reference sequence). There are 12 residues in the CDR3. One entry per CDR3 protein results from TCRdb running MiXCR on the PCR reads. The sample yields around 11,000 distinct CDR3 sequences, 37% seen once. What was sequenced was tumor tissue. This sequence was found in a female donor with retroperitoneal liposarcoma. J is TRBJ2-1 and V is TRBV10-1, with a possible D match to TRBD1 (6 bases). The CDR3 nucleotides are TGCGCCAACGAAATTACAGGGTTTGAGCAGTTCTTC. Encoded protein: CANEITGFEQFF.